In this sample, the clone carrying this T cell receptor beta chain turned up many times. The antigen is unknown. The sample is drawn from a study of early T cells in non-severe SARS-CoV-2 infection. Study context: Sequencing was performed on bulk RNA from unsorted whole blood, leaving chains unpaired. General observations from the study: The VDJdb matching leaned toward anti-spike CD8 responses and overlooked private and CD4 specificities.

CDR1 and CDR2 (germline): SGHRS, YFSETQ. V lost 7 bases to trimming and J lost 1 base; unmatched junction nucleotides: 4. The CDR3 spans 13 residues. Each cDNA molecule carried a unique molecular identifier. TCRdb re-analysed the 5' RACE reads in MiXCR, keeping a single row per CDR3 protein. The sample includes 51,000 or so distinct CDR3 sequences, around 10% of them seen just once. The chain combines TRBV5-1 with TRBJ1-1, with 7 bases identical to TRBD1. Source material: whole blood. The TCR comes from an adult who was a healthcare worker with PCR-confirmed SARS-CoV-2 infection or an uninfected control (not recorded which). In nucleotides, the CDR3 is TGCGCCAGCTCGACAGGGTCGAACACTGAAGCTTTCTTT. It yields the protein CASSTGSNTEAFF.